This T cell receptor beta chain was obtained from a study of control samples from healthy donors and cancer patients. The CDR3 contains 16 residues. Germline V gives CDR1 MNHEY, CDR2 SMNVEV (reference sequence). The V gene end was trimmed by 1 base and the J gene end by 2 bases; junction bases not matched to a gene: 5. Produced via immunoSEQ multiplex PCR; TCRdb's table is partial and in-frame only. Among tens of thousands of clones listed, 65% to 80% were seen once. The clonotype originates from a male donor with melanoma. Sample: formalin-fixed, paraffin-embedded tissue. This chain joins TRBV27 and TRBJ2-7; 10 nucleotides agree with TRBD2. The DNA for the CDR3 is TGTGCCAGCAGTTTATTCCGGGGACTAGCGACCTACGAGCAGTACTTC. Its translation: CASSLFRGLATYEQYF.